This entry concerns a single T cell receptor (beta chain). This clonotype was picked up a small number of times. The clone's antigen remains unknown. Base qualities are not at hand, and no much larger clone is one base apart. Trimmed from V: 5 bases; trimmed from J: 5 bases; junction bases lacking a gene match: 7. Reading from cysteine to phenylalanine, the CDR3 counts 16 amino acids. The read is trimmed to its CDR3 DNA, 48 bases read in frame from base 1. CDR1 and CDR2 are drawn from the germline V gene: MNHNS, SASEGT. A constant-region primer and ProtoScript II reverse transcriptase were used to reverse-transcribe TCRbeta-specific cDNA from 500 ng total RNA. Three nested multiplex PCR rounds, following a slightly modified ARM-PCR procedure, were used to build the TCRbeta libraries. The first two PCR rounds used multiplex TRBV1-TRBV30 forward primers with a Cbeta reverse primer, each for approximately 11 cycles. Sample barcodes and Illumina adapters were attached in a final 25-cycle PCR using Deep VentR polymerase. Before sequencing, amplicons between 200 and 500 bp were purified from gel using a QIAquick gel extraction kit. The TCRbeta amplicons were sequenced with 250-bp paired-end reads on an Illumina HiSeq 2500. In the source study's methods: To recover full CDR3 sequences, reads were quality-trimmed using Trimmomatic v0.33 and paired reads were then merged using FLASH v1.2.11. MiGEC v1.2.1b assigned V, D and J germline segments to the rearranged TCRbeta sequences. Clonotype statistics, along with Shannon-Wiener diversity indices, were calculated using VDJtools v1.0.0. To cut down on sampling bias, every analysis after diversity analysis relied on just the 250 most abundant clonotypes from each sample. The public reads were quality trimmed at Q25 with fastp and then assembled into clones with MiXCR by TCRdb, keeping productive beta chains. Rows are combined by CDR3 protein, so each entry shows the most common genes and DNA. TCRdb, not the original authors, processed these V and J calls. This sample comprises 310,000 or so distinct CDR3 sequences, 65% of them detected only once. About 6% of the sample is taken by the ten largest.

RNA from unsorted whole blood was extracted with TRIzol reagent, and germline DNA was obtained with the DNeasy Blood & Tissue kit. Patients had chronic HBV infection and were treatment-naive at sampling. Before surgery, about 4 milliliters of peripheral blood were collected into K2EDTA tubes. These data originate in a study of tumor-infiltrating lymphocytes in primary liver carcinoma (dated by TCRdb to about 2017). In terms of the full investigation: Roughly five patients with histopathologically diagnosed primary liver carcinoma underwent surgical resection in China between 2015 and March 2016. Technical replicate repertoires showed high reproducibility, with mean shared-clone rates roughly 0.88 and correlation coefficients above 0.95. The tumors of the five patients were staged as T1-T3 N0M0, with maximum diameters ranging from roughly 4 to 10 cm. A total of approximately 35 specimens from 5 patients underwent TCRbeta repertoire sequencing, comprising 25 tumor regions, 5 adjacent noncancerous liver tissues and 5 peripheral blood samples. Of the five patients, three men and two women aged 30 to 69 years, four had hepatocellular carcinoma and one had combined HCC and intrahepatic cholangiocarcinoma. Each sample produced about 3.5 to 7.13 million productive TCRbeta reads, and read depth showed no significant difference between tissue types. TCRbeta repertoire sequencing, expression microarrays and whole-exome sequencing were combined in the study across five regions of each liver tumor, with adjacent normal tissue and blood also included.

Overall study outcomes, separate from this receptor: Consistent with antigen-driven expansion, pairs of tumor regions showed higher repertoire overlap (mean roughly 35%) than either tumor-adjacent pairs (around 17%) or tumor-blood pairs (about 15%). The study included only a handful of patients, and the authors note findings should be validated in a larger study. Because only the TCR beta chain was sequenced and unpaired alpha chains were not captured, true repertoire diversity is likely underestimated. Compared with blood, tumors had a significantly larger share of the repertoire taken up by the top 250 clones (p = 0.039). Bulk unsorted samples precluded comparing CD4+ and CD8+ T cell repertoires.

The sample was peripheral blood. In this chain, TRBV6-1 is recombined with TRBJ2-5, with 14 central nucleotides matching TRBD2. This clonotype was obtained from a man aged 35 to 55 with primary liver carcinoma and hepatitis B virus infection. The DNA sequence is given as TGTGCCAGCAGTTGGACTAGCGGGGGGATGGGGGAGACCCAGTACTTC. Translated, this gives CASSWTSGGMGETQYF.